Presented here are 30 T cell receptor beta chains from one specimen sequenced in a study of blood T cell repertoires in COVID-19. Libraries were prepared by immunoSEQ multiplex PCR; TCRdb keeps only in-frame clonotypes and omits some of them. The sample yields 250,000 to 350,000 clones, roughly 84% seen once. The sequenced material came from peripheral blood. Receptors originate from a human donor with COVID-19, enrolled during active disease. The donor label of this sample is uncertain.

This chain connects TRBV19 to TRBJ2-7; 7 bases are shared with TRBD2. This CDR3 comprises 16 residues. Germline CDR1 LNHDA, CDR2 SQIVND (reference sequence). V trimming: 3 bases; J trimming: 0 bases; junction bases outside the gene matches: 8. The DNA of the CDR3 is TGTGCCAGTAGTATGAGGGGCTCTAGCGGCTCCTACGAGCAGTACTTC. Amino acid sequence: CASSMRGSSGSYEQYF.

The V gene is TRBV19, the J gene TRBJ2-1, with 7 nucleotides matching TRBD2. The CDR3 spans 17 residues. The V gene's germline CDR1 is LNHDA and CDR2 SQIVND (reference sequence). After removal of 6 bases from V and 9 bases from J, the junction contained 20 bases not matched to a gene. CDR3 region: CASRKRWGEGVLGEQFF. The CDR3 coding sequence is TGTGCCAGTAGGAAGCGTTGGGGGGAGGGTGTATTGGGTGAGCAGTTCTTC.

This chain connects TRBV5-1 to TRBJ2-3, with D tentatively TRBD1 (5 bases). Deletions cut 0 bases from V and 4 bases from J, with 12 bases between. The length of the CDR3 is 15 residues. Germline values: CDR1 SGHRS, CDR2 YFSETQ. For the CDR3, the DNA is TGCGCCAGCAGCTTGGCCTCGCAGGGCGCAGATACGCAGTATTTT. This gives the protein CASSLASQGADTQYF.

The CDR3 is CASAVGNNEGQFF. The CDR3 DNA is TGTGCCAGTGCAGTGGGGAACAATGAGGGGCAGTTCTTC. The V call is TRBV2, the J call TRBJ2-1, with a possible D match to TRBD2 (5 bases). This CDR3 contains 13 residues. V was pared by 9 bases and J by 12 bases, with 21 bases between. The germline CDR1 and CDR2 sequences are SNHLY and FYNNEI.

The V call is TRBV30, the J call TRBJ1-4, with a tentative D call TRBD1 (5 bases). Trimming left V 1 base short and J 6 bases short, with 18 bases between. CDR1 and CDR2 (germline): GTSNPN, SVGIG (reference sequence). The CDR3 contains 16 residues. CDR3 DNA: TGTGCCTGGAGTGGAGGACCGGGACGGGGGGATGAAAAACTGTTTTTT. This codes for CAWSGGPGRGDEKLFF.

The CDR3 nucleotides read TGCAGCGTTGGACTAGCCAATGAGCAGTTCTTC. It is translated as CSVGLANEQFF. This chain uses TRBV29-1 with TRBJ2-1, with 7 nucleotides matching TRBD2. V lost 4 bases and J lost 6; bases outside the gene matches: 0. The CDR3 sequence is 11 residues long. Germline CDR1 is SQVTM and CDR2 is ANQGSEA.

This chain's CDR3 is CASSVRETGRNTEAFF. The CDR3 nucleotides are TGTGCCAGCAGTGTTAGGGAAACGGGGAGAAACACTGAAGCTTTCTTT. The V gene is TRBV2, the J gene TRBJ1-1; D not resolved. This CDR3 spans 16 amino acids. The germline V gene encodes CDR1 SNHLY and CDR2 FYNNEI. V lost 4 bases to trimming and J lost 2 bases, with 17 bases between them.

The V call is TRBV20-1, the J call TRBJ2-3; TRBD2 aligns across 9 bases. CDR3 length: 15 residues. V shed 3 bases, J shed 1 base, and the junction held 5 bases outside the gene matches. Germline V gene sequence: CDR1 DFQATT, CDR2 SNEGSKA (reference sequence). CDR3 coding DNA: TGCAGTGCTAGTAGACCTAGCGGGGGCACAGATACGCAGTATTTT. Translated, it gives CSASRPSGGTDTQYF.

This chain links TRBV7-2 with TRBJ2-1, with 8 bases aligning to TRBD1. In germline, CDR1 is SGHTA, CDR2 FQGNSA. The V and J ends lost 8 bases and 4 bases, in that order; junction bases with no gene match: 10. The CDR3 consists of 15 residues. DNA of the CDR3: TGTGCCAGCGAGGGGGGACAGGTAATTTACAATGAGCAGTTCTTC. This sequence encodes CASEGGQVIYNEQFF.

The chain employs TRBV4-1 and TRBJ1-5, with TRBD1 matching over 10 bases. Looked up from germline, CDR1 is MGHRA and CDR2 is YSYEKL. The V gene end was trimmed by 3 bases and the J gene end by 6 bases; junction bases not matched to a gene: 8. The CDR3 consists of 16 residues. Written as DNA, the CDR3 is TGCGCCAGCAGCCAGCAGGGACAGGGGCTGTCTCAGCCCCAGCATTTT. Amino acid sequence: CASSQQGQGLSQPQHF.

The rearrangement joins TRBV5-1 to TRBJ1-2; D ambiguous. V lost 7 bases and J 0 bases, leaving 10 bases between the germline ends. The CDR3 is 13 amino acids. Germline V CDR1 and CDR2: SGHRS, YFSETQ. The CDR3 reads CASGRSANYGYTF. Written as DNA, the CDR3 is TGCGCCAGCGGGCGATCGGCTAACTATGGCTACACCTTC.

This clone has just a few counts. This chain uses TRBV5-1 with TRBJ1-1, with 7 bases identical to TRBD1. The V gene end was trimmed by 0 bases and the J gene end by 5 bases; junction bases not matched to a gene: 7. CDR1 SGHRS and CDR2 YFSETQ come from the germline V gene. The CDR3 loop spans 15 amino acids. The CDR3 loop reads CASSLATGSRTEAFF. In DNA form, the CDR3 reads TGCGCCAGCAGCTTGGCGACAGGGTCCCGAACTGAAGCTTTCTTT.

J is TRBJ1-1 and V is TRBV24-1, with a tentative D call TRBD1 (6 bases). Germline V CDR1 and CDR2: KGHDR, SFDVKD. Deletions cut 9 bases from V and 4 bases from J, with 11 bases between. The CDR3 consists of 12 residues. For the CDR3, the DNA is TGTGCCACCCGGGGAGGGGGCACTGAAGCTTTCTTT. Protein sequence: CATRGGGTEAFF.

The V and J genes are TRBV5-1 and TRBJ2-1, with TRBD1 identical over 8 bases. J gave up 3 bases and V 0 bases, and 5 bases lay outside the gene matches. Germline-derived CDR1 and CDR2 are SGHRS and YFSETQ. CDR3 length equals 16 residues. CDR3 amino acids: CASSLGTGQVYNEQFF. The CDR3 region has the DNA TGCGCCAGCAGCTTGGGCACGGGACAGGTCTACAATGAGCAGTTCTTC.

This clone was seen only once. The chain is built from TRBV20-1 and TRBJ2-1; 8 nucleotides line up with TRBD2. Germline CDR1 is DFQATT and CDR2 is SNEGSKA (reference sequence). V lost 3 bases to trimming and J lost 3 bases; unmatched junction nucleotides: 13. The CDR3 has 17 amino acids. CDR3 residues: CSASKSAPLADYNEQFF. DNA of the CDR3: TGCAGTGCTAGTAAATCAGCCCCACTAGCGGACTACAATGAGCAGTTCTTC.

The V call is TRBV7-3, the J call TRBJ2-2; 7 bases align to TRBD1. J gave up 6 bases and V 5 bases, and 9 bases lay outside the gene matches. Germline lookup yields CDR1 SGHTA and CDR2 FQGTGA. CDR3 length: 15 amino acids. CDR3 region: CASSANRGLAGELFF. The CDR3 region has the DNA TGTGCCAGCAGCGCCAACAGGGGTCTCGCCGGGGAGCTGTTTTTT.

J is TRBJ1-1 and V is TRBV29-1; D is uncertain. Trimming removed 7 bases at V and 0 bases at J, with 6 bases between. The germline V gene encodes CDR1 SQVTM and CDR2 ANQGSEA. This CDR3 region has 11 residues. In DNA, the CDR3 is TGCAGCGCCACAGTGAACACTGAAGCTTTCTTT. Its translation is CSATVNTEAFF.

CDR3 region: CASSQESAGFYGYTF. CDR3 coding DNA: TGCGCCAGCAGCCAAGAATCAGCAGGTTTCTATGGCTACACCTTC. This sequence joins TRBV4-1 and TRBJ1-2, with D hard to call. The length of the CDR3 is 15 residues. The germline V gene encodes CDR1 MGHRA and CDR2 YSYEKL. The ends were cut back, 0 bases at V and 4 bases at J, with 12 bases in the middle.

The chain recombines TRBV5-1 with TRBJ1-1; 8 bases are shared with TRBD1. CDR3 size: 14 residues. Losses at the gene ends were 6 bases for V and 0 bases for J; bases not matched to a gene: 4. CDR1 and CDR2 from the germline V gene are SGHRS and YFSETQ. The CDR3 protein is CASTGTGMNTEAFF. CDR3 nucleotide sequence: TGCGCCAGCACTGGGACAGGCATGAACACTGAAGCTTTCTTT.

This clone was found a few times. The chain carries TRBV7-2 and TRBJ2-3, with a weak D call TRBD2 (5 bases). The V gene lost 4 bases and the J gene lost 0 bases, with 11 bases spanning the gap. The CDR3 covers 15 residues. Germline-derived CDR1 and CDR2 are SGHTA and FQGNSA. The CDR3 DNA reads TGTGCCAGCAGCTCACAACCGGGAAGCACAGATACGCAGTATTTT. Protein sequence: CASSSQPGSTDTQYF.

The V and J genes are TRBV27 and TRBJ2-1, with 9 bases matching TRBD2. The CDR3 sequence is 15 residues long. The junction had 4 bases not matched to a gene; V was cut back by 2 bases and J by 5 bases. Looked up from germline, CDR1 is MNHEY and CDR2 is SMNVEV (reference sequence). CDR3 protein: CASSLSGTSHNEQFF. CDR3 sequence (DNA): TGTGCCAGCAGTTTAAGTGGGACTAGCCACAATGAGCAGTTCTTC.

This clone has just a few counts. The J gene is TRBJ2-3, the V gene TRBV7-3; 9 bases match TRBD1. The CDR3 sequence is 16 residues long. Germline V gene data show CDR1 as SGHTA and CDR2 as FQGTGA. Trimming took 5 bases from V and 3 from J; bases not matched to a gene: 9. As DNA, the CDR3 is TGTGCCAGCAGCCTATTCCCGGGACAGGGAACAGATACGCAGTATTTT. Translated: CASSLFPGQGTDTQYF.

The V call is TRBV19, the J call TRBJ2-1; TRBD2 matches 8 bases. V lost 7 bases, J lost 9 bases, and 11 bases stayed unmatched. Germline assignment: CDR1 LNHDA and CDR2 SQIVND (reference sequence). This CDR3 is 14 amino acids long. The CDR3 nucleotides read TGTGCCAGTAACCCAAGCGGGAGTGACGGTGAGCAGTTCTTC. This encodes CASNPSGSDGEQFF. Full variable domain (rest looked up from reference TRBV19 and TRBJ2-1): DGGITQSPKYLFRKEGQNVTLSCEQNLNHDAMYWYRQDPGQGLRLIYYSQIVNDFQKGDIAEGYSVSREKKESFPLTVTSAQKNPTAFYLCASNPSGSDGEQFFGPGTRLTVL.

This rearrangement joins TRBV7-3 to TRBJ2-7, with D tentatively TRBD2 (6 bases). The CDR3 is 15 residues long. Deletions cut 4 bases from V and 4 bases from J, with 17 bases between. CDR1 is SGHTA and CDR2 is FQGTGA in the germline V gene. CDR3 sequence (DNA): TGTGCCAGCAGCTCCCGAAACGGGAGTATATACGAGCAGTACTTC. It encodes CASSSRNGSIYEQYF.

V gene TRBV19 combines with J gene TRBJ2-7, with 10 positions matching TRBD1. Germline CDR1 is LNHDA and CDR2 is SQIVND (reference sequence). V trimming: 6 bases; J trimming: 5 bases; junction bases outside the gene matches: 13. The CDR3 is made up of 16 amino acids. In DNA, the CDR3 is TGTGCCAGTAGAGCTCCGCCGGGACAGGGGTATCACGAGCAGTACTTC. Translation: CASRAPPGQGYHEQYF.

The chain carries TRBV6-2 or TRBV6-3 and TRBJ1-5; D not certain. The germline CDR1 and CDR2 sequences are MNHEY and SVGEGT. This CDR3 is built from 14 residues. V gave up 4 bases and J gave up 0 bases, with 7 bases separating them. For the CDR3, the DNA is TGTGCCAGCAGTTTCAGTACTAGCAATCAGCCCCAGCATTTT. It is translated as CASSFSTSNQPQHF.

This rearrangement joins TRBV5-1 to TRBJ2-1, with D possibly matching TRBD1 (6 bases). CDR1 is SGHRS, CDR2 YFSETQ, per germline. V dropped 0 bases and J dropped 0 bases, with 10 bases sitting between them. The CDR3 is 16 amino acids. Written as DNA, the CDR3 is TGCGCCAGCAGCTTGGAGGGGGTACCCTCCTACAATGAGCAGTTCTTC. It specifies CASSLEGVPSYNEQFF. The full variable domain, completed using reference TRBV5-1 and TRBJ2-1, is KAGVTQTPRYLIKTRGQQVTLSCSPISGHRSVSWYQQTPGQGLQFLFEYFSETQRNKGNFPGRFSGRQFSNSRSEMNVSTLELGDSALYLCASSLEGVPSYNEQFFGPGTRLTVL.

The CDR3 reads CASSFGATGELFF. The DNA of the CDR3 is TGTGCCAGCAGTTTTGGAGCCACCGGGGAGCTGTTTTTT. The chain carries TRBV28 and TRBJ2-2; D gene unclear. V was trimmed by 3 bases and J by 4 bases, leaving 6 bases between them. The germline V gene encodes CDR1 MDHEN and CDR2 SYDVKM. The CDR3 is 13 residues long.

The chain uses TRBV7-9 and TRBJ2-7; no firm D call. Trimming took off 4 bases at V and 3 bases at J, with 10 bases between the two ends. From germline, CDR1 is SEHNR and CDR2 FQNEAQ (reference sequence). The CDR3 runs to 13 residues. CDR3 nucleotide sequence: TGTGCCAGCAGCTCCCTCAGAAACTACGAGCAGTACTTC. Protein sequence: CASSSLRNYEQYF.

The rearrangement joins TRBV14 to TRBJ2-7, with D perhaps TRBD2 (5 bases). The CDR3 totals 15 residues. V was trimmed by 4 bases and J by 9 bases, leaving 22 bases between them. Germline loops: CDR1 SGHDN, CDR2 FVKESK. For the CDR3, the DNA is TGTGCCAGCAGCCGACCGGGTCTACTAGGTGTTAGGCAGTACTTC. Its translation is CASSRPGLLGVRQYF.